This TCR beta chain was identified during a study of technical replicates of blood from a handful of donors. Trimming took 2 bases from V and 5 from J, leaving 7 bases between them. The CDR3 runs 13 residues. Germline lookup yields CDR1 LNHNV and CDR2 YYDKDF (reference sequence). Clones were read by immunoSEQ multiplex PCR, and TCRdb kept only the in-frame ones, dropping some. The sample has about 62,000 clones; 87% are singletons. The source material was PBMCs. The J gene is TRBJ2-4, the V gene TRBV15; weak D call: TRBD2 (6 bases). This clonotype originated in a human donor in good health. Some clones in this sample may be carry-over from other donors' samples. CDR3 loop: CATSRWRENIQYF. The DNA for the CDR3 is TGTGCCACCAGCAGATGGAGGGAAAACATTCAGTACTTC.